This paragraph reports one T cell receptor beta chain. The antigen is not known. The data were obtained in a study of PD-1 blockade in classical Hodgkin lymphoma. General study findings and limits: Patients with a complete response exhibited baseline diversity comparable to newly diagnosed patients. The study found that TCR diversity rose significantly by C4D1 in CD4+ but not CD8+ cells.

This sample's time point: cycle 4 day 1 (C4D1), after 6 weeks of nivolumab. With no exception, relapse followed autologous stem cell transplantation in all patients, and brentuximab vedotin exposure varied. Assay: immunoSEQ multiplex PCR; the TCRdb copy retains only in-frame clones and omits some. In the table there are about 93,000 clones, over 75% of which are singletons. CDR1 is SGHDN, CDR2 FVKESK, per germline. CDR3 length: 15 amino acids. Unmatched junction bases numbered 14, after V lost 6 bases and J lost 6 bases. The sequence was collected from a human donor with classical Hodgkin lymphoma. The sequencing here drew on peripheral blood mononuclear cells (PBMCs), taken before the fourth cycle of nivolumab. The chain recombines TRBV14 with TRBJ2-7; 7 bases line up with TRBD1. CDR3 sequence (DNA): TGTGCCAGCAGAGCAGGGGGAAAGAGGTGGGGCGAGCAGTACTTC. It encodes CASRAGGKRWGEQYF.